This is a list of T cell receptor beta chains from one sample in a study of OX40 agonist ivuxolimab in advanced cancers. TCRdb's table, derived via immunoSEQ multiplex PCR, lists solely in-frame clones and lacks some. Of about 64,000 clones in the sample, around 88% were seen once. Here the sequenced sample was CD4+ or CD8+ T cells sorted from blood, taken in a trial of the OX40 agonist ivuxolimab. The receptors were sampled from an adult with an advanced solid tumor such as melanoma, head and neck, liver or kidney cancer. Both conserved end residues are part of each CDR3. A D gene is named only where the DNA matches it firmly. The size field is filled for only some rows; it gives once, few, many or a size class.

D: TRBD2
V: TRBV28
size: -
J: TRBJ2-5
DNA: TGTGCCAGCAGTTTATCTGCGGGGGGGCAAGAGACCCAGTACTTC
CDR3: CASSLSAGGQETQYF

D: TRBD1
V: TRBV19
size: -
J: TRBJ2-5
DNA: TGTGCCAGTAGTAATACCGGGACAGGACGGGAGACCCAGTACTTC
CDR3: CASSNTGTGRETQYF

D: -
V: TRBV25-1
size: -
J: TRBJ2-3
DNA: TGTGCCAGCAGTGAAGAAGGTGGTGTCACAGATACGCAGTATTTT
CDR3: CASSEEGGVTDTQYF

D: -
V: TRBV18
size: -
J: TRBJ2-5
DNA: TGTGCCAGCTCACCTACAGGGATCGAGACCCAGTACTTC
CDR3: CASSPTGIETQYF

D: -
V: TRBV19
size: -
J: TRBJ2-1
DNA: TGTGCCAGTAAGTTCTTCAATGAGCAGTTCTTC
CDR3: CASKFFNEQFF

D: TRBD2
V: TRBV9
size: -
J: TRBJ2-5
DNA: TGTGCCAGCAGCGTAGCGCCAGCGGGGGGCTCGCAGGGGCAAGAGACCCAGTACTTC
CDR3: CASSVAPAGGSQGQETQYF

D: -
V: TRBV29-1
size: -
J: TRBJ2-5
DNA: TGCAGCGTTGCGAGGGGGCAAGAGACCCAGTACTTC
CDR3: CSVARGQETQYF

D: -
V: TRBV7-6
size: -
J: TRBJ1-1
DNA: TGTGCCAGCAGCTTAGACACGCACACGGAAGCTTTCTTT
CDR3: CASSLDTHTEAFF

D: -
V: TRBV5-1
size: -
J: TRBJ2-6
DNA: TGCGCCAGCAGCACCGGGACTGTTATCTCTGGGGCCAACGTCCTGACTTTC
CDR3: CASSTGTVISGANVLTF

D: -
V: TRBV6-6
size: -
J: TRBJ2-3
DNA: TGTGCCAGCACAGTGACTAGCACAGATACGCAGTATTTT
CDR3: CASTVTSTDTQYF

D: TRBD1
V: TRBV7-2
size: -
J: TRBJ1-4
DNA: TGTGCCAGCAGCTTAGGAGGACAGGGGGCTTGGGAAAAACTGTTTTTT
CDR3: CASSLGGQGAWEKLFF

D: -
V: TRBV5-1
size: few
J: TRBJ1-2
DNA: TGCGCCAGCAGCCTCAACGTAGGGGCTAACTATGGCTACACCTTC
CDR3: CASSLNVGANYGYTF

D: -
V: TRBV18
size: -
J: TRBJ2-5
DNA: TGTGCCAGCTCACCAGAACAGGGTGGGGAAGAGACCCAGTACTTC
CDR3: CASSPEQGGEETQYF

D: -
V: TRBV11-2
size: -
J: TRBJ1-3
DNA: TGTGCCAGCCGCGTGCGGGAAGGGGGAAACACCATATATTTT
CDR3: CASRVREGGNTIYF

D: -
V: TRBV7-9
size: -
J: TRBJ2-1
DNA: TGTGCCAGCAGCTCCGGGACGGACATCGGAGGTGAGCAGTTCTTC
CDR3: CASSSGTDIGGEQFF

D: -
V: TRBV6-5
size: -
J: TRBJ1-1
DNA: TGTGCCAGCATCCACAACAGGGATATGAACACTGAAGCTTTCTTT
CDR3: CASIHNRDMNTEAFF

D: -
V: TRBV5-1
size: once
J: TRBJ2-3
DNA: TGCGCCAGCGCGGACAGCCGCGGCACAGATACGCAGTATTTT
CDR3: CASADSRGTDTQYF

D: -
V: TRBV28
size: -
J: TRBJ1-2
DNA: TGTGCCAGCAGTTTAAGTGCGCCTTGGGACTATGGCTACACCTTC
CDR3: CASSLSAPWDYGYTF

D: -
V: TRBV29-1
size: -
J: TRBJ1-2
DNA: TGCAGCGTTGAAGGACAGCCGGAAGGCTACACCTTC
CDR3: CSVEGQPEGYTF

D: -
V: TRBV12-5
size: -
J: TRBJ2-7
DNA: TGTGCTAGTGGGCTGGCCCTTAGCTCCTACGAGCAGTACTTC
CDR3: CASGLALSSYEQYF

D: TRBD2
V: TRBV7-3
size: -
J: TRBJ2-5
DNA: TGTGCCAGCAGCCCCGGGACTAGCGGGGGAGACCAAGAGACCCAGTACTTC
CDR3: CASSPGTSGGDQETQYF

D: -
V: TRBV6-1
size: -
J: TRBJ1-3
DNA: TGTGCCAGCAGTGAAGTGGGACCCCGCTCTGGAAACACCATATATTTT
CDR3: CASSEVGPRSGNTIYF

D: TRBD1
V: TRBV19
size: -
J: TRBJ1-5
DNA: TGTGCCAGTAGGAAAACAGGGGAACTGAATCAGCCCCAGCATTTT
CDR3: CASRKTGELNQPQHF

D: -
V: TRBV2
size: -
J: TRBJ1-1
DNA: TGTGCCAGCAGTTCACAGAACACTGAAGCTTTCTTT
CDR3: CASSSQNTEAFF

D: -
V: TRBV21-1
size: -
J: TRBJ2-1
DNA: TGTGCCAGCACCCTTGGTTCTAGCGGGGTTGGGAATGAGCAGTTCTTC
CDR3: CASTLGSSGVGNEQFF

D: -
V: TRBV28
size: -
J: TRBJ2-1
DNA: TGTGCCAGCAGTTTTGACAGAGATTACAATGAGCAGTTCTTC
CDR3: CASSFDRDYNEQFF

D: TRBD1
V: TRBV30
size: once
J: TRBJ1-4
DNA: TGTGCCTGGAAGGTGGGGACAGGGGGCTTGGCTGAAAAACTGTTTTTT
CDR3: CAWKVGTGGLAEKLFF

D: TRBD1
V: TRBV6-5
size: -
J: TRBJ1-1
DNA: TGTGCCAGCAGTTTCCCCGGACAGGTGAGCTCTGAAGCTTTCTTT
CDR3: CASSFPGQVSSEAFF

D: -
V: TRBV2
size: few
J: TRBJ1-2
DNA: TGTGCCAGCAGTGAAGATGAAGGGCATGGCTACACCTTC
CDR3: CASSEDEGHGYTF

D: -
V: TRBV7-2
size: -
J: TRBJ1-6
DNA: TGTGCCAGCACCGGAGAAGTGGGAACGGCTTCACCCCTCCACTTT
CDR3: CASTGEVGTASPLHF

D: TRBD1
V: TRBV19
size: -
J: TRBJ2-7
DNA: TGTGCCAGTAGAACGGGACAGGGCCTATCCTACGAGCAGTACTTC
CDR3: CASRTGQGLSYEQYF

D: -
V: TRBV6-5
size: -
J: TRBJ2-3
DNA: TGTGCCAGCAGTTCGTACGGACAGAGGAATCGAGATACGCAGTATTTT
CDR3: CASSSYGQRNRDTQYF

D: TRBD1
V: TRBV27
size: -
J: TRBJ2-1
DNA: TGTGCCAGCAATAAGAGGGCGGACAGGGTAATAGGCAATGAGCAGTTCTTC
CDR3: CASNKRADRVIGNEQFF

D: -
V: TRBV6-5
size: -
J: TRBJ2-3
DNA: TGTGCCAGCAAGCGGAGTACCTCTGGCACAGATACGCAGTATTTT
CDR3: CASKRSTSGTDTQYF

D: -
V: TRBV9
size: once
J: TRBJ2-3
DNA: TGTGCCAGCAACTTAGGGCAGGGCGAAGGTACGCAGTATTTT
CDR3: CASNLGQGEGTQYF

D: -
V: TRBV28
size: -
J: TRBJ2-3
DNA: TGTGCCAGCAGTTTAGGGGGGGGGCTGGTAGATACGCAGTATTTT
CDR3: CASSLGGGLVDTQYF

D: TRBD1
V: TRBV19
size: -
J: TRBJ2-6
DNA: TGTGCCAGTAGTAGGGGACAGGGAATATCCGGGGCCAACGTCCTGACTTTC
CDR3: CASSRGQGISGANVLTF

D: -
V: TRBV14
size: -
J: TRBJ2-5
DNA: TGTGCCAGCAGCCTCTTGGAGGGATACGAGACCCAGTACTTC
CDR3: CASSLLEGYETQYF

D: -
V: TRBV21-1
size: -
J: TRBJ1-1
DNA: TGTGCCACCGCCTTTGATACTACGATGTGGGCTTTCTTT
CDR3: CATAFDTTMWAFF

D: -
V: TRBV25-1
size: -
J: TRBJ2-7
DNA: TGTGCCAGCAGTGATCGTTCCTCCTACGAGCAGTACTTC
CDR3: CASSDRSSYEQYF

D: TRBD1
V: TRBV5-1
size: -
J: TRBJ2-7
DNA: TGCGCCAGCAGCAAACAGGGGCGATCCTACGAGCAGTACTTC
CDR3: CASSKQGRSYEQYF

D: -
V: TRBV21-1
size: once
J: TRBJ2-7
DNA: TGTGCCAGCAGTGATATACCGGGACTAGCACCCTACGAGCAGTACTTC
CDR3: CASSDIPGLAPYEQYF

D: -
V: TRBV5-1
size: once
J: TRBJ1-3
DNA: TGCGCCAGCAGCTTGACGGGTTCTGGAAACACCATATATTTT
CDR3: CASSLTGSGNTIYF

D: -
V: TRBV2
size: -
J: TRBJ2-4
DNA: TGTGCCAGCAAGCCAGGGTCGGGCAAAAACATTCAGTACTTC
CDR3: CASKPGSGKNIQYF

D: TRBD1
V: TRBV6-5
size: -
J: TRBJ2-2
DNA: TGTGCCAGCAGAAACAGGGGCCTGCGGGCCGGGGAGCTGTTTTTT
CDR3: CASRNRGLRAGELFF

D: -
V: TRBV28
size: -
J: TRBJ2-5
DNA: TGTGCCAGCAGTTTATCCGGGACGGAGACCCAGTACTTC
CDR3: CASSLSGTETQYF

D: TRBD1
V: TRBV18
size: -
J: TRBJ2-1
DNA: TGTGCCAGCTCACCCGGACAGGGTTCTGGGAATGAGCAGTTCTTC
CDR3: CASSPGQGSGNEQFF

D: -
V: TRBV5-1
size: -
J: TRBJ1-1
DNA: TGCGCCAGCAGCTTGGCAACGGGGAGTATCACTGAAGCTTTCTTT
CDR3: CASSLATGSITEAFF

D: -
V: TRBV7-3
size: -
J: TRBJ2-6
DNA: TGTGCCAGCAGCTTATCTGCAAACCCTGGGGCCAACGTCCTGACTTTC
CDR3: CASSLSANPGANVLTF

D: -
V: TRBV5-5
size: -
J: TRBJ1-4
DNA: TGTGCCAGCAGCTTGGGGCAGGATAATGAAAAACTGTTTTTT
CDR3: CASSLGQDNEKLFF

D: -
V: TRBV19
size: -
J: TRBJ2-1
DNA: TGTGCCAGTAGTGCCCGGGGTGGTAGGGCGGCTGAGCAGTTCTTC
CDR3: CASSARGGRAAEQFF